This paragraph reports one T cell receptor beta chain. The sample is drawn from a study of blood T cell repertoires in COVID-19. TCRdb's table, derived via immunoSEQ multiplex PCR, lists solely in-frame clones and lacks some. Of approximately 89,000 clones in the sample, under 85% were seen once. The CDR3 runs to 13 residues. The V gene lost 5 bases and the J gene lost 2 bases, with 8 bases spanning the gap. CDR1 is SGHDT and CDR2 is YYEEEE in the germline V gene. The V call is TRBV5-6, the J call TRBJ1-3; no clear D gene. Input material: peripheral blood. The sequence came from a man aged 70-80 years with acute or convalescent COVID-19. The CDR3 nucleotides read TGTGCCAGCAGAGACATAACTGGAAACACCATATATTTT. Amino acids: CASRDITGNTIYF.